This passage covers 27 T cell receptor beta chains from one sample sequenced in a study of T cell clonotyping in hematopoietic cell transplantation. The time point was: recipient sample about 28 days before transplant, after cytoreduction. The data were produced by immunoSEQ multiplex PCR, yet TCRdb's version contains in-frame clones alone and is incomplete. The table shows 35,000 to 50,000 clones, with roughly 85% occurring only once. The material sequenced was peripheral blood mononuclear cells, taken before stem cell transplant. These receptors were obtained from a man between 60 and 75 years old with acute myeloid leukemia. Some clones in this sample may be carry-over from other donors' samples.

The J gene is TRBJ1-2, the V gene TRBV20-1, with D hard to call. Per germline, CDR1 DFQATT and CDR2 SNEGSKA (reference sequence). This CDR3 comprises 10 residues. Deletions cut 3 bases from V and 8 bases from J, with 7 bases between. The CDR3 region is CSARLGGYTF. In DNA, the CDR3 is TGCAGTGCTAGGCTGGGCGGCTACACCTTC.

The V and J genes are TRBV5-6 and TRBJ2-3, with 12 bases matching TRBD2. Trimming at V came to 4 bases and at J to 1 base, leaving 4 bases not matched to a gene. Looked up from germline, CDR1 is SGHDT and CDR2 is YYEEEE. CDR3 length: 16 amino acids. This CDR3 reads CASSLRLAGGTDTQYF. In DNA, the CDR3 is TGTGCCAGCAGCCTAAGACTAGCGGGGGGCACAGATACGCAGTATTTT. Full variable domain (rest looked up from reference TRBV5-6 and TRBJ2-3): DAGVTQSPTHLIKTRGQQVTLRCSPKSGHDTVSWYQQALGQGPQFIFQYYEEEERQRGNFPDRFSGHQFPNYSSELNVNALLLGDSALYLCASSLRLAGGTDTQYFGPGTRLTVL.

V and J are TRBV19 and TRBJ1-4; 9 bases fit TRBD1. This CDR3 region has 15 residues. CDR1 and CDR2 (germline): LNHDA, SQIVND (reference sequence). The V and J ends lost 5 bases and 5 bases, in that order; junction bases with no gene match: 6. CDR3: CASSANRGRNEKLFF. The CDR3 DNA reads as TGTGCCAGTAGTGCGAACAGGGGGCGGAATGAAAAACTGTTTTTT.

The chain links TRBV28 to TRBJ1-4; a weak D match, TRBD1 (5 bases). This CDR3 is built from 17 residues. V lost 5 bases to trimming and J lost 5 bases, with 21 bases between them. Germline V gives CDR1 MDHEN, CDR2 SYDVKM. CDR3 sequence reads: CASSTPESGTVNEKLFF. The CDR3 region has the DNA TGTGCCAGCAGTACCCCGGAGTCCGGGACGGTGAATGAAAAACTGTTTTTT. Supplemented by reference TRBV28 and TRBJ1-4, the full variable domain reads DVKVTQSSRYLVKRTGEKVFLECVQDMDHENMFWYRQDPGLGLRLIYFSYDVKMKEKGDIPEGYSVSREKKERFSLILESASTNQTSMYLCASSTPESGTVNEKLFFGSGTQLSVL.

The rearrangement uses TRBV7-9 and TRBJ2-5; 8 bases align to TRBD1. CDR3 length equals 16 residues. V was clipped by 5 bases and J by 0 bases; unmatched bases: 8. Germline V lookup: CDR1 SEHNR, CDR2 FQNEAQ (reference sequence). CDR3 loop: CASSPGTGSHQETQYF. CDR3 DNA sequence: TGTGCCAGCAGCCCGGGGACAGGATCCCACCAAGAGACCCAGTACTTC.

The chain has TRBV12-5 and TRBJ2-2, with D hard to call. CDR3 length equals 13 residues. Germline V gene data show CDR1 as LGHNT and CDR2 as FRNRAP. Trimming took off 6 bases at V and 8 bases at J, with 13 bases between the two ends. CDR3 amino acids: CASGGGRKGELFF. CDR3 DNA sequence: TGTGCTAGTGGGGGCGGACGTAAAGGGGAGCTGTTTTTT.

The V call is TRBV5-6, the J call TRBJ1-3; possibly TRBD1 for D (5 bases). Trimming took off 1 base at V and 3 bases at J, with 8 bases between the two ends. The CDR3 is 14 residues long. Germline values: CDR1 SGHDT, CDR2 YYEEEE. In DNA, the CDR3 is TGTGCCAGCAGCTTGAGGGGTATTGGAAACACCATATATTTT. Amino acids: CASSLRGIGNTIYF.

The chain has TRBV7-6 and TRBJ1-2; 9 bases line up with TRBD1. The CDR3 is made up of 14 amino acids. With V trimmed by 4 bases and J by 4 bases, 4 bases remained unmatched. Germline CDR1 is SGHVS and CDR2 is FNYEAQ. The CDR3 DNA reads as TGTGCCAGCAGCTCCGGGACAGGGCCCTATGGCTACACCTTC. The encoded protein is CASSSGTGPYGYTF.

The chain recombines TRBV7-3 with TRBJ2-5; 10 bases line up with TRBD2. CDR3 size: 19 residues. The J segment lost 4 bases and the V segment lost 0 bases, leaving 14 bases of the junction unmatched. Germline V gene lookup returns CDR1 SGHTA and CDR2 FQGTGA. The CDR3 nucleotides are TGTGCCAGCAGCTTAACGCCAATACCACTAGCGGGGCTTCGAGAGACCCAGTACTTC. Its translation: CASSLTPIPLAGLRETQYF.

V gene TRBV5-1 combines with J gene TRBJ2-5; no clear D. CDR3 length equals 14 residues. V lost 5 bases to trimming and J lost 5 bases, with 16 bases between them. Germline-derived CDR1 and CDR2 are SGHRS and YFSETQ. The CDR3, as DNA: TGCGCCAGCAGGTTCACAGTTGAATTGGAGACCCAGTACTTC. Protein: CASRFTVELETQYF.

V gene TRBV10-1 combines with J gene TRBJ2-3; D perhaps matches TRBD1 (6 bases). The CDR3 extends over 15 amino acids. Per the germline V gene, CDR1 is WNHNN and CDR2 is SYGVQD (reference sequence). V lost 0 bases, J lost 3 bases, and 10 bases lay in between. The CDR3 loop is CASSESIRGTDTQYF. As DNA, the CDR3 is TGCGCCAGCAGTGAGTCTATTAGGGGGACAGATACGCAGTATTTT.

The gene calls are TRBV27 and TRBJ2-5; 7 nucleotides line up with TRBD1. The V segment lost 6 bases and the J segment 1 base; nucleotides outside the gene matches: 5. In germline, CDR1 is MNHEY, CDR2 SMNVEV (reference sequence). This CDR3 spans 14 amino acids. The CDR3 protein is CASSKQGFQETQYF. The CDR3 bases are TGTGCCAGCAGCAAACAGGGGTTCCAAGAGACCCAGTACTTC.

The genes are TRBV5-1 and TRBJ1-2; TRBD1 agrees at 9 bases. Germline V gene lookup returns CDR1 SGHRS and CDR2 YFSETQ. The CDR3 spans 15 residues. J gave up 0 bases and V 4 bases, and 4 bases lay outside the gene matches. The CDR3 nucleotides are TGCGCCAGCAGCGAGGACAGGGGCCCTAACTATGGCTACACCTTC. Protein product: CASSEDRGPNYGYTF. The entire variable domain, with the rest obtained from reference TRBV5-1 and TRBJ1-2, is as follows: KAGVTQTPRYLIKTRGQQVTLSCSPISGHRSVSWYQQTPGQGLQFLFEYFSETQRNKGNFPGRFSGRQFSNSRSEMNVSTLELGDSALYLCASSEDRGPNYGYTFGSGTRLTVV.

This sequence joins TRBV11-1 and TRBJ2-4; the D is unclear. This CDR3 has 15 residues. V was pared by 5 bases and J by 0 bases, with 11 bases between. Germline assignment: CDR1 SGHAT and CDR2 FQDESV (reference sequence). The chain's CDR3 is CASSTLEQAKNIQYF. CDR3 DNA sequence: TGTGCCAGCAGCACACTCGAACAAGCCAAAAACATTCAGTACTTC.

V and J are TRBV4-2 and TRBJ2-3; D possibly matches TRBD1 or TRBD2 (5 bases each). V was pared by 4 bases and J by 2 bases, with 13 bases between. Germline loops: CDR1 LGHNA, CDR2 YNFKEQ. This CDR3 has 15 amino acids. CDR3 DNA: TGTGCCAGCAGCCCAGTCGGGGCGGACACAGATACGCAGTATTTT. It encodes CASSPVGADTDTQYF.

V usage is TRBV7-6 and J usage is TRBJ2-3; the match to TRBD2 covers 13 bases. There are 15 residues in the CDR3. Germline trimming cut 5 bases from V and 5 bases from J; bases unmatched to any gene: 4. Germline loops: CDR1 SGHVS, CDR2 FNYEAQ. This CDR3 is CASSTGTSGVDTQYF. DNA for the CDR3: TGTGCCAGCAGCACCGGGACTAGCGGGGTAGATACGCAGTATTTT.

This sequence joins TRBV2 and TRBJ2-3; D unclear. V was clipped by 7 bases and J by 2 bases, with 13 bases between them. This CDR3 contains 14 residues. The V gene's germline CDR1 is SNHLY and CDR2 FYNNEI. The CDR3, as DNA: TGTGCCAGCACCCAGTCTAGGTTCACAGATACGCAGTATTTT. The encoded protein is CASTQSRFTDTQYF. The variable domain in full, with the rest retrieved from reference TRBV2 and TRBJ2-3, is EPEVTQTPSHQVTQMGQEVILRCVPISNHLYFYWYRQILGQKVEFLVSFYNNEISEKSEIFDDQFSVERPDGSNFTLKIRSTKLEDSAMYFCASTQSRFTDTQYFGPGTRLTVL.

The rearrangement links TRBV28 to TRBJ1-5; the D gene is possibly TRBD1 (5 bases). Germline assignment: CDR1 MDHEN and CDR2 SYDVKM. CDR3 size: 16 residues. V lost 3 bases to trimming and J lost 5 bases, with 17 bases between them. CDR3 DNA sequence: TGTGCCAGCAGTTTCCCGGCGGGGCAGTACTATCAGCCCCAGCATTTT. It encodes CASSFPAGQYYQPQHF.

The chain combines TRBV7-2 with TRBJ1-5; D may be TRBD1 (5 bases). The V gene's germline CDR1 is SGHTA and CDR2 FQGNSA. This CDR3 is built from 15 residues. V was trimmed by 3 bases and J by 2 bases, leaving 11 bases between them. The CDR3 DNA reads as TGTGCCAGCAGCTTGAGGGGATCCGGCAATCAGCCCCAGCATTTT. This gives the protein CASSLRGSGNQPQHF.

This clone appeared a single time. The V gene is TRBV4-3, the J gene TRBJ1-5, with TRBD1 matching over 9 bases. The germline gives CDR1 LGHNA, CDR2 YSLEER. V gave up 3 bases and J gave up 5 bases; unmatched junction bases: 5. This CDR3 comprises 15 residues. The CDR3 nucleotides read TGCGCCAGCAGCCAGGAGGGACAGGGCGATCAGCCCCAGCATTTT. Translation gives CASSQEGQGDQPQHF.

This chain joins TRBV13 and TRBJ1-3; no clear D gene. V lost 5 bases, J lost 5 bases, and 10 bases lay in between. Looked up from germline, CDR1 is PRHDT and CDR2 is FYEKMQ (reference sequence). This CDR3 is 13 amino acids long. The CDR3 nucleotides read TGTGCCAGCAGCCCCGGCGGAAGAAACACCATATATTTT. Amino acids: CASSPGGRNTIYF.

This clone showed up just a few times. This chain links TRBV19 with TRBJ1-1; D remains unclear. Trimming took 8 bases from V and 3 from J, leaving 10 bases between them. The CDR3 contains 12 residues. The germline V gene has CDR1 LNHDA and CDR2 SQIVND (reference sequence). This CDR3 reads CASRGRYTEAFF. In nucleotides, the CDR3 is TGTGCCAGTCGGGGAAGGTACACTGAAGCTTTCTTT. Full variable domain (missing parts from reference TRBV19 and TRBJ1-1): DGGITQSPKYLFRKEGQNVTLSCEQNLNHDAMYWYRQDPGQGLRLIYYSQIVNDFQKGDIAEGYSVSREKKESFPLTVTSAQKNPTAFYLCASRGRYTEAFFGQGTRLTVV.

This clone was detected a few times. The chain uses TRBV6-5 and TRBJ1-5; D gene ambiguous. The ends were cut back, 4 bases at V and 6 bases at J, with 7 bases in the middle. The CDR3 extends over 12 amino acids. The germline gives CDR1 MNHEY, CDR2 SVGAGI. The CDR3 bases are TGTGCCAGCAGTTTGGGAAGTCAGCCCCAGCATTTT. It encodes CASSLGSQPQHF.

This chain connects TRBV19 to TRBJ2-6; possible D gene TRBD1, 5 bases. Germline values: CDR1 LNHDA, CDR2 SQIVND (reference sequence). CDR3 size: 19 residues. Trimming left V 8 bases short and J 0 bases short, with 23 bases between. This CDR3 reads CASSNGHPNGVSGANVLTF. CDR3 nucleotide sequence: TGTGCCAGTTCTAACGGACACCCAAACGGCGTCTCTGGGGCCAACGTCCTGACTTTC.

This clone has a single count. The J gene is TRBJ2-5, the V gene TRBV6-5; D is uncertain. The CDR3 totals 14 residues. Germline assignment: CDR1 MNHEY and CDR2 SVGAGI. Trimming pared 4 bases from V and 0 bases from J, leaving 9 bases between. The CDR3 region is CASSFAPNQETQYF. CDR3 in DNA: TGTGCCAGCAGTTTTGCACCTAACCAAGAGACCCAGTACTTC.

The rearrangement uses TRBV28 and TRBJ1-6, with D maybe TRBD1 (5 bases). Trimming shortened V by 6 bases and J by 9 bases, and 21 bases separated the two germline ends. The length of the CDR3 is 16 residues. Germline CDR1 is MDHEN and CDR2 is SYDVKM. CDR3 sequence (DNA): TGTGCCAGCAGGCGGCCAGTCACAGGTGGCTTTTCACCCCTCCACTTT. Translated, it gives CASRRPVTGGFSPLHF.

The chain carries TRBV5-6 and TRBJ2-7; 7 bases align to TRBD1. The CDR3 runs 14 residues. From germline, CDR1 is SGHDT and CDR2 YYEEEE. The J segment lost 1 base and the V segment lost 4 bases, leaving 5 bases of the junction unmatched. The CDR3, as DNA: TGTGCCAGCAGCGGTAGGGGGCGGTCCTACGAGCAGTACTTC. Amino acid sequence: CASSGRGRSYEQYF.